This TCR beta chain was observed in a study of blood T cell repertoires in COVID-19 (TCRdb year 2020). A note on the overall study: Samples covering the acute and convalescent phases of COVID-19 were provided by collaborators in the United States, Italy and Spain. Where available, HLA class I and class II types were taken from metadata supplied by the sample provider and were not determined by assay-based typing. The sample metadata nearly always contained a de-identified subject ID, COVID-19 status, age in years and sex. The samples were drawn from two sources: the first 160 participants of the ongoing ImmuneRACE study, and 1,254 subjects contributed by 6 global collaborators. The material from the prospective study consisted of cDNA or gDNA derived from T cells, B-cell-depleted T cells, or PBMCs. Deeply sampled blood TCRbeta repertoires from subjects exposed to, actively infected with, or recovered from COVID-19 were included in the dataset. The repertoires were released in a freely available public database meant as a resource for research on the immune response to SARS-CoV-2.

Overall results and qualifications from the work: Clinical and demographic metadata were provided uncurated, with the amount varying by source and participant.

TCRbeta CDR3 regions were amplified from genomic DNA by means of the immunoSEQ Assay, a bias-controlled multiplex PCR. For the original study's pipeline: Nucleated cell counts per sample were estimated from amplification of reference gene primers within the assay. Sequence reads were collapsed and filtered to measure the absolute abundance of every unique TCRbeta CDR3 rearrangement. For each sample, productive Simpson clonality was calculated as the square root of Simpson's diversity index across productive rearrangements. Entries here come from immuneACCESS through TCRdb and include only in-frame sequences with V and J called. Some clones fail to appear in such tables; in the studies checked, an unresolved V gene covers under half of the shortfall, and the cause of the remainder is unknown. The D gene and trimming were derived from the DNA, and the V and J assignments and clone size from that table. Counted in this sample were tens of thousands of clones; 89% of them appeared once. The ten top clones hold approximately 30% of the sample.

The collaborating institutions used their own protocols to collect whole blood in K2EDTA tubes. For TCRbeta analysis, collaborators shipped samples in one of three forms: frozen whole blood, isolated PBMCs, or DNA extracted from either of those sample types. Notes on this clone: This receptor's antigen is unknown. No base quality information exists; no much larger clone differs at one position.

The sequencing input was peripheral blood. The sequence was collected from a woman older than 75 with acute or convalescent COVID-19.

The nucleotide sequence is given as TGTGCCAGCAGCTTAGGGAGAGATACGCAGTATTTT. The resulting protein is CASSLGRDTQYF. The sequence is built from TRBV7-2 and TRBJ2-3; no D gene can be assigned with confidence. For CDR1 and CDR2, the germline V gene lists SGHTA and FQGNSA. Cut back by 1 base and 5 bases, the V and J ends lie 4 bases apart. The CDR3 has 12 amino acids, counting the end cysteine and phenylalanine. This entry keeps only the CDR3 DNA: 36 bases, framed from base 1.